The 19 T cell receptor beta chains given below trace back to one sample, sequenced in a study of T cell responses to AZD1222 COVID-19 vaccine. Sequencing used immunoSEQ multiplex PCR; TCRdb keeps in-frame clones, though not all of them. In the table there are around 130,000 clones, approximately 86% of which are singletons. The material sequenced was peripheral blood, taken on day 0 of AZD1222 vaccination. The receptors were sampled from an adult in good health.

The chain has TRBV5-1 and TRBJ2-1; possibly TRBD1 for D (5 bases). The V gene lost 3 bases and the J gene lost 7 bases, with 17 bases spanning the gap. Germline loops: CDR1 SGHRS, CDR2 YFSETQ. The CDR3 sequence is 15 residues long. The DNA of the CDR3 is TGCGCCAGCAGCTGGGGCCCTCGGCTGAAGAATGAGCAGTTCTTC. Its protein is CASSWGPRLKNEQFF.

The CDR3 loop reads CAISPIGYYEQYF. As DNA, the CDR3 is TGTGCCATCAGCCCAATCGGCTACTACGAGCAGTACTTC. The chain is built from TRBV10-3 and TRBJ2-7, with no clear D. Trimming removed 6 bases at V and 3 bases at J, with 12 bases between. Germline V gives CDR1 ENHRY, CDR2 SYGVKD. This CDR3 is 13 amino acids long.

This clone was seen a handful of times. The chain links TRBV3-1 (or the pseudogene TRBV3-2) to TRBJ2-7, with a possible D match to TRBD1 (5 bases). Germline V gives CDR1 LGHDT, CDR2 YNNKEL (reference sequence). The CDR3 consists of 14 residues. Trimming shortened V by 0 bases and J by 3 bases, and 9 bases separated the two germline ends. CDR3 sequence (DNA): TGTGCCAGCAGCCAAGAAGGGGCTAGCTACGAGCAGTACTTC. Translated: CASSQEGASYEQYF.

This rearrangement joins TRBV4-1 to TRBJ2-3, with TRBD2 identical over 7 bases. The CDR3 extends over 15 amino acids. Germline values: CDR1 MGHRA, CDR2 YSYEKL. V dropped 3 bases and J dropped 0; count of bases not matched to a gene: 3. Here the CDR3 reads CASSQLGGSTDTQYF. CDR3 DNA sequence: TGCGCCAGCAGCCAGCTGGGGGGGAGCACAGATACGCAGTATTTT.

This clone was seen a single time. CDR3 in DNA: TGTGCCAGCAGCCCCTTGGGGACAGGGAACACCGGGGAGCTGTTTTTT. Translation gives CASSPLGTGNTGELFF. V gene TRBV3-1 (or the pseudogene TRBV3-2) combines with J gene TRBJ2-2, with 8 bases identical to TRBD1. Germline-derived CDR1 and CDR2 are LGHDT and YNNKEL (reference sequence). This CDR3 has 16 residues. The ends lost 4 bases at V and 1 base at J; junction bases unmatched: 5.

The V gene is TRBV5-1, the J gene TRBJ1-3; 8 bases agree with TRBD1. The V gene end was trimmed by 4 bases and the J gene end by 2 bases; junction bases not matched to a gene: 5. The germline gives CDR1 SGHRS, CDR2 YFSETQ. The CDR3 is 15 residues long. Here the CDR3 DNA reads TGCGCCAGCAGCGCGGGACAGGCAACTGGAAACACCATATATTTT. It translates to CASSAGQATGNTIYF.

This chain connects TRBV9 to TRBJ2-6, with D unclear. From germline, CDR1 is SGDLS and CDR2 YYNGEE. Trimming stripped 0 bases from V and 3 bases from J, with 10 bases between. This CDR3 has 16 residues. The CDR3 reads CASSVDALFGANVLTF. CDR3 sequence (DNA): TGTGCCAGCAGCGTAGATGCCCTCTTTGGGGCCAACGTCCTGACTTTC.

The DNA of the CDR3 is TGTGCCACCAGCAGGGACCGGGCACCTCAGGATGGCTACACCTTC. Protein sequence: CATSRDRAPQDGYTF. V and J are TRBV15 and TRBJ1-2; no firm D call. This CDR3 contains 15 residues. Germline-derived CDR1 and CDR2 are LNHNV and YYDKDF (reference sequence). V lost 3 bases to trimming and J lost 6 bases, with 17 bases between them.

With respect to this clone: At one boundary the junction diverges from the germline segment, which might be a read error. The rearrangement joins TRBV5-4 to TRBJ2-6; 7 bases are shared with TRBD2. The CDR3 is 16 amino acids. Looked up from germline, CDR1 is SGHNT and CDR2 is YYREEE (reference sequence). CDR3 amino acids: CASSLGGTSGANVLTF. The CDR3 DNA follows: TGTGCCAGCAGTTTGGGGGGGACCTCGGGGGCCAACGTCCTGACTTTC.

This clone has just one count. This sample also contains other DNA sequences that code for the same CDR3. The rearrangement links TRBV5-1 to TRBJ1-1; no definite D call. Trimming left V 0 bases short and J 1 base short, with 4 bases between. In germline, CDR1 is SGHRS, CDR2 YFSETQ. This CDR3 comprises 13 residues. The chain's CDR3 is CASSLGGNTEAFF. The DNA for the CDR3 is TGCGCCAGCAGCTTGGGGGGGAACACTGAAGCTTTCTTT.

The CDR3 sequence is CAWEPGQGKEKLFF. CDR3 DNA sequence: TGTGCCTGGGAACCGGGACAGGGCAAGGAAAAACTGTTTTTT. The chain recombines TRBV30 with TRBJ1-4; 9 nucleotides match TRBD1. The junction had 9 bases not matched to a gene; V was cut back by 5 bases and J by 8 bases. Germline CDR1 and CDR2: GTSNPN and SVGIG (reference sequence). The CDR3 has 14 amino acids.

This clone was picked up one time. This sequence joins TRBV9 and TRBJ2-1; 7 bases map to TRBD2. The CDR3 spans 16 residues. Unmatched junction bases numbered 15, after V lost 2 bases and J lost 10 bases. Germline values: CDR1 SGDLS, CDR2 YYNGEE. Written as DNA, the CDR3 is TGTGCCAGCAGCGTCCTTAGTGGGACTAACCTTGGGGAGCAGTTCTTC. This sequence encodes CASSVLSGTNLGEQFF.

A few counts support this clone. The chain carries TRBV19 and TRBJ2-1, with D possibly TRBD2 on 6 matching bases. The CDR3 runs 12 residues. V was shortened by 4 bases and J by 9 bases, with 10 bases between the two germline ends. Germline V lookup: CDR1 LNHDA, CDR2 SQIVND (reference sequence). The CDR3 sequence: CASSTGLFEQFF. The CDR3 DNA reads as TGTGCCAGTAGTACGGGACTGTTTGAGCAGTTCTTC.

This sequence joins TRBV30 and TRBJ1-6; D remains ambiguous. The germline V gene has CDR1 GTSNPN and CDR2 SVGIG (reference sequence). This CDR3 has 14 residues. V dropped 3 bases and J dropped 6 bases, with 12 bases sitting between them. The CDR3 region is CAWSTGIINSPLHF. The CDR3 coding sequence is TGTGCCTGGAGCACCGGGATAATTAATTCACCCCTCCACTTT.

The CDR3 loop is CASSLGNEQYF. The CDR3 bases are TGTGCCAGCAGCTTAGGTAACGAGCAGTACTTC. The chain links TRBV7-8 to TRBJ2-7; D remains unclear. Trimming left V 1 base short and J 5 bases short, with 3 bases between. The CDR3 consists of 11 residues. Germline V gene lookup returns CDR1 SGHVS and CDR2 FQNEAQ.

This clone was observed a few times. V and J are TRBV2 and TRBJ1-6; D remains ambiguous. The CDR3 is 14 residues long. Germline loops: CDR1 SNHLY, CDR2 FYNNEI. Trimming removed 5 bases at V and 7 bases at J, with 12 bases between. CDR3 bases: TGTGCCAGCAGTTACGGACGGTTGAATTCACCCCTCCACTTT. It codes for CASSYGRLNSPLHF.

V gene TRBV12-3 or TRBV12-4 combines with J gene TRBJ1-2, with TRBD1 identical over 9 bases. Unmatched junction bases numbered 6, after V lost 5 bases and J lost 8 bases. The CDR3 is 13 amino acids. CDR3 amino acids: CASSARTGVGYTF. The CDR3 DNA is TGTGCCAGCAGTGCCAGGACAGGGGTAGGCTACACCTTC.

The CDR3 bases are TGCGCCAGCAGCTTGAGCGGTGGGGAGGAGACCCAGTACTTC. Translated: CASSLSGGEETQYF. The rearrangement joins TRBV5-1 to TRBJ2-5; TRBD2 might be the D (5 bases). The CDR3 sequence is 14 residues long. V lost 1 base to trimming and J lost 5 bases, with 12 bases between them. From germline, CDR1 is SGHRS and CDR2 YFSETQ.

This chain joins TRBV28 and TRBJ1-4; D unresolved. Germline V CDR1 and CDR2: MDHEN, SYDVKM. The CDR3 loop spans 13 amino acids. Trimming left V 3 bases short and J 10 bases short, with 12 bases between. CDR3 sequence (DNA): TGTGCCAGCAGTTTGAAAGAGCTGGCAAAACTGTTTTTT. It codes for CASSLKELAKLFF.